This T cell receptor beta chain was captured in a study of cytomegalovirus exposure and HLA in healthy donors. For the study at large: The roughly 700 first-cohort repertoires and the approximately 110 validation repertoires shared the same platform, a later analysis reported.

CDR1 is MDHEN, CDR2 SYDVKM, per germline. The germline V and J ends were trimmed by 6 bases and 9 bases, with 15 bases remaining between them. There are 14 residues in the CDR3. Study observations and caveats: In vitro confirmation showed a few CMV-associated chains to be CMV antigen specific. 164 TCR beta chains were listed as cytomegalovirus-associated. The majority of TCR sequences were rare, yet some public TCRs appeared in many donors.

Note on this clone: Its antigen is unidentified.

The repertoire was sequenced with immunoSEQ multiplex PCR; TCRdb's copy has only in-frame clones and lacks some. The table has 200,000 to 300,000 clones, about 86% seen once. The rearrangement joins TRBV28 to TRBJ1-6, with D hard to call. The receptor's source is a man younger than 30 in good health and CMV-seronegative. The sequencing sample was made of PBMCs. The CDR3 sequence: CASSEGTLGSPLHF. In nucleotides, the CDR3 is TGTGCCAGCAGCGAGGGTACTCTGGGTTCACCCCTCCACTTT.